These 2 T cell receptor beta chains were sequenced from one sample in a study of post-analysis software for immune sequencing data. Regarding the study as a whole: Higher frequency in patients than in controls was seen for five TRBV segments, with TRBV5-6, TRBV5-1 and TRBV20-1 among them.

Their target antigens are unknown. TCR beta libraries were prepared from cDNA with unique molecular identifiers. TCRdb independently ran MiXCR on the PCR reads; one entry per CDR3 protein. There are fewer than 850,000 distinct CDR3 sequences in the sample; 30% occur only once, and approximately 0.6% lies in the top ten. The sequenced sample was blood. These receptors were taken from a girl aged 10 to 17 with multiple sclerosis.

The chain carries TRBV3-1 and TRBJ2-3; the match to TRBD2 covers 7 bases. Germline V gene data show CDR1 as LGHDT and CDR2 as YNNKEL (reference sequence). CDR3 length equals 13 residues. V shed 4 bases, J shed 4 bases, and the junction held 2 bases outside the gene matches. This CDR3 reads CASSPGGSDTQYF. CDR3 sequence (DNA): TGTGCCAGCAGCCCGGGAGGTTCAGATACGCAGTATTTT.

The table lists this clonotype with a few counts. The junction departs from germline at one end; a sequencing error may be responsible. This chain connects TRBV20-1 to TRBJ2-1; 8 positions match TRBD2. Looked up from germline, CDR1 is DFQATT and CDR2 is SNEGSKA (reference sequence). This CDR3 has 15 residues. The CDR3 coding sequence is TGCAGTGCTAGAGCGGGAGGGCCATCCTTCAATGAGCAGTTCTTC. Encoded protein: CSARAGGPSFNEQFF.